The 16 T cell receptor beta chains reported below all come from one sample, sequenced in a study of cytomegalovirus exposure and HLA in healthy donors. Use of 60 Vbeta and 13 Jbeta primers characterized the PCR. Profiled with immunoSEQ multiplex PCR; TCRdb holds only in-frame clones, not every one. The sample totals over 120,000 clones. What was sequenced was PBMCs. All receptors derive from a male donor in good health and CMV-seronegative.

The rearrangement links TRBV4-3 to TRBJ2-1; a weak D match, TRBD2 (7 bases). This CDR3 has 16 amino acids. V lost 1 base and J lost 5, with 15 bases in between. Germline CDR1 is LGHNA and CDR2 is YSLEER. CDR3 protein: CASSQVGGGRNNEQFF. The CDR3 DNA reads TGCGCCAGCAGCCAAGTGGGGGGGGGCCGCAACAATGAGCAGTTCTTC.

The gene calls are TRBV5-6 and TRBJ1-2, with TRBD1 identical over 7 bases. The germline gives CDR1 SGHDT, CDR2 YYEEEE. The CDR3 has 15 amino acids. The junction had 7 bases not matched to a gene; V was cut back by 0 bases and J by 5 bases. This CDR3 reads CASSLVRGTFYGYTF. The CDR3 nucleotides are TGTGCCAGCAGCTTGGTCAGGGGGACTTTTTATGGCTACACCTTC.

The CDR3 DNA follows: TGTGCCAGTAGTATACAGGGGGCACACACCGGGGAGCTGTTTTTT. Protein: CASSIQGAHTGELFF. The chain combines TRBV19 with TRBJ2-2; 8 bases map to TRBD1. The CDR3 spans 15 residues. V lost 2 bases and J lost 3; bases outside the gene matches: 2. From germline, CDR1 is LNHDA and CDR2 SQIVND (reference sequence).

Of note for this clone: A junction boundary mismatches the germline segment, possibly from a read error. Other nucleotide sequences from this sample produce the same CDR3. The J gene is TRBJ1-1, the V gene TRBV30; 7 bases are a match to TRBD1. The CDR3 contains 15 residues. Germline assignment: CDR1 GTSNPN and CDR2 SVGIG (reference sequence). This CDR3 is CAWSIRGQANTEAFF. The CDR3, as DNA: TGCGCCTGGAGTATTAGAGGACAGGCGAACACTGAAGCTTTCTTT.

V is TRBV5-5 and J is TRBJ2-1; 9 nucleotides align to TRBD1. From germline, CDR1 is SGHKS and CDR2 YYEKEE (reference sequence). V lost 1 base to trimming and J lost 9 bases; unmatched junction nucleotides: 8. The CDR3 is made up of 15 amino acids. The CDR3 spells CASSLPGQGGREQFF. DNA for the CDR3: TGTGCCAGCAGCTTGCCGGGACAGGGAGGGCGTGAGCAGTTCTTC.

The V gene is TRBV6-6, the J gene TRBJ2-7; D is uncertain. The CDR3 runs to 15 residues. The germline V gene has CDR1 MNHNY and CDR2 SVGAGI (reference sequence). The V gene lost 0 bases and the J gene lost 2 bases, with 11 bases spanning the gap. CDR3 amino acids: CASSYSKALAYEQYF. The CDR3 nucleotides read TGTGCCAGCAGTTACTCGAAGGCTCTAGCCTACGAGCAGTACTTC.

V usage is TRBV30 and J usage is TRBJ1-1; D is unresolved. There are 14 residues in the CDR3. V was shortened by 7 bases and J by 3 bases, with 18 bases between the two germline ends. Germline V gene sequence: CDR1 GTSNPN, CDR2 SVGIG (reference sequence). This CDR3 is CASDYRVPHTEAFF. CDR3 bases: TGTGCCTCGGACTATCGAGTACCCCACACTGAAGCTTTCTTT.

This rearrangement joins TRBV25-1 to TRBJ2-5, with D possibly TRBD2 on 6 matching bases. V dropped 8 bases and J dropped 7 bases, with 11 bases sitting between them. The CDR3 runs to 11 residues. Germline-derived CDR1 and CDR2 are MGHDK and SYGVNS. CDR3 region: CASGEVWTQYF. CDR3 DNA: TGTGCCAGCGGGGAGGTCTGGACCCAGTACTTC.

The chain links TRBV4-2 to TRBJ2-1, with 8 bases fitting TRBD2. Germline-derived CDR1 and CDR2 are LGHNA and YNFKEQ. The length of the CDR3 is 16 residues. Germline trimming cut 1 base from V and 7 bases from J; bases unmatched to any gene: 9. In DNA, the CDR3 is TGTGCCAGCAGCCAAGTGGGACTAGTGAGGGGAAATGAGCAGTTCTTC. This encodes CASSQVGLVRGNEQFF.

The genes are TRBV19 and TRBJ2-3, with 7 bases aligning to TRBD1. The CDR3 runs to 14 residues. After removal of 8 bases from V and 3 bases from J, the junction contained 8 bases not matched to a gene. Germline V lookup: CDR1 LNHDA, CDR2 SQIVND (reference sequence). CDR3 bases: TGTGCCAGTCAGTTGCAGACAGGGACAGATACGCAGTATTTT. As protein: CASQLQTGTDTQYF. Drawing the rest from reference TRBV19 and TRBJ2-3, the complete variable domain is DGGITQSPKYLFRKEGQNVTLSCEQNLNHDAMYWYRQDPGQGLRLIYYSQIVNDFQKGDIAEGYSVSREKKESFPLTVTSAQKNPTAFYLCASQLQTGTDTQYFGPGTRLTVL.

The rearrangement uses TRBV4-1 and TRBJ1-1, with D unresolved. Deletions cut 4 bases from V and 1 base from J, with 7 bases between. From germline, CDR1 is MGHRA and CDR2 YSYEKL. CDR3 size: 13 residues. This chain's CDR3 is CASSREGNTEAFF. CDR3 DNA: TGCGCCAGCAGCCGCGAGGGGAACACTGAAGCTTTCTTT.

CDR3 sequence reads: CASSLTDSHYGYTF. The CDR3 DNA follows: TGTGCCAGCAGTTTAACGGACAGCCACTATGGCTACACCTTC. This chain uses TRBV6-5 with TRBJ1-2, with a weak D call TRBD1 (6 bases). Germline values: CDR1 MNHEY, CDR2 SVGAGI. This CDR3 is built from 14 residues. V was cut by 4 bases and J by 3 bases, with 12 bases left in between.

The chain carries TRBV5-1 and TRBJ2-3, with 11 nucleotides matching TRBD2. CDR3 size: 16 residues. With V trimmed by 4 bases and J by 0 bases, 4 bases remained unmatched. Germline-derived CDR1 and CDR2 are SGHRS and YFSETQ. The CDR3 DNA sequence: TGCGCCAGCAGCCCGGGGACTAGCGGTAGCACAGATACGCAGTATTTT. Translation: CASSPGTSGSTDTQYF.

The genes are TRBV6-1 and TRBJ1-1, with D maybe TRBD1 (6 bases). CDR1 and CDR2 (germline): MNHNS, SASEGT. V dropped 1 base and J dropped 1 base, with 10 bases sitting between them. CDR3 length equals 15 residues. CDR3 coding DNA: TGTGCCAGCAGTGAAGTTGGACAGACGAACACTGAAGCTTTCTTT. The encoded protein is CASSEVGQTNTEAFF.

This chain links TRBV7-9 with TRBJ1-1, with 8 bases that match TRBD1. V lost 11 bases and J lost 4; bases outside the gene matches: 6. Germline V CDR1 and CDR2: SEHNR, FQNEAQ (reference sequence). The CDR3 loop spans 12 amino acids. CDR3 nucleotides: TGTGCCCAGACAGGGGCGGGCACTGAAGCTTTCTTT. Amino acid sequence: CAQTGAGTEAFF.

The rearrangement joins TRBV6-5 to TRBJ1-2, with TRBD1 identical over 7 bases. V gave up 7 bases and J gave up 8 bases; unmatched junction bases: 7. Germline V lookup: CDR1 MNHEY, CDR2 SVGAGI. There are 12 residues in the CDR3. The CDR3 sequence: CASKQGVEGYTF. Here the CDR3 DNA reads TGTGCCAGCAAGCAGGGGGTAGAGGGCTACACCTTC.